These 12 T cell receptor beta chains came from one sample sequenced in a study of blood T cell repertoires in COVID-19. Data came from immunoSEQ multiplex PCR; TCRdb stores just in-frame clones and leaves some out. The sample lists a few hundred thousand clones, 70% to 90% occurring once. Sequenced sample: PBMCs or T cells enriched from blood (not recorded which). These receptors were obtained from a man under 40 who had recovered from COVID-19.

This clone showed up just a few times. The gene calls are TRBV3-1 (or the pseudogene TRBV3-2) and TRBJ1-4; D possibly corresponds to TRBD1 (6 bases). V was cut by 1 base and J by 8 bases, with 14 bases left in between. The CDR3 covers 15 residues. Germline assignment: CDR1 LGHDT and CDR2 YNNKEL (reference sequence). The chain's CDR3 is CASSQGGHRVEKLFF. CDR3 coding DNA: TGTGCCAGCAGCCAAGGTGGCCACAGGGTAGAAAAACTGTTTTTT.

This clone was observed once. The rearrangement links TRBV4-3 to TRBJ2-3; D is undetermined. With 0 bases removed from V and 0 bases from J, the gap between germline ends came to 7 bases. Germline V gene sequence: CDR1 LGHNA, CDR2 YSLEER. The CDR3 consists of 15 residues. CDR3 DNA sequence: TGCGCCAGCAGCCAAGAGCCCACTAGCACAGATACGCAGTATTTT. This translates into CASSQEPTSTDTQYF.

This clone was counted only a few times. The CDR3 region is CASGEINYGYTF. CDR3 coding DNA: TGTGCCTCGGGGGAGATTAACTATGGCTACACCTTC. The rearrangement joins TRBV2 to TRBJ1-2; D is possibly TRBD1 (5 bases). The CDR3 is made up of 12 amino acids. Trimming cost V 11 bases and J 1 base, with 11 bases left between them. Per germline, CDR1 SNHLY and CDR2 FYNNEI.

The chain links TRBV27 to TRBJ2-1; 10 bases are a match to TRBD1. The germline V gene has CDR1 MNHEY and CDR2 SMNVEV (reference sequence). V dropped 6 bases and J dropped 10; count of bases not matched to a gene: 15. CDR3 length: 16 residues. CDR3 nucleotide sequence: TGTGCCAGCAGGCAGCTCCGGGACAGGGGTCTGGGCGAGCAGTTCTTC. It codes for CASRQLRDRGLGEQFF.

This clone was detected a few times. The chain is built from TRBV5-5 and TRBJ2-5, with 7 bases matching TRBD1. The V and J ends lost 1 base and 3 bases, in that order; junction bases with no gene match: 9. CDR1 and CDR2 (germline): SGHKS, YYEKEE (reference sequence). The CDR3 runs to 16 residues. This CDR3 reads CASSLSDRFTKETQYF. CDR3 nucleotide sequence: TGTGCCAGCAGCTTGTCGGACAGGTTTACAAAAGAGACCCAGTACTTC.

This clone was seen a single time. The chain carries TRBV2 and TRBJ2-1; TRBD2 aligns across 12 bases. Germline loops: CDR1 SNHLY, CDR2 FYNNEI. This CDR3 contains 16 residues. V was clipped by 8 bases and J by 7 bases; unmatched bases: 12. The CDR3 nucleotides are TGTGCCAGCGGGTGGGGAAGGACTAGCGGGACGAATGAGCAGTTCTTC. This gives the protein CASGWGRTSGTNEQFF.

The rearrangement uses TRBV13 and TRBJ1-4, with a weak D call TRBD1 (5 bases). The V gene lost 0 bases and the J gene lost 8 bases, with 13 bases spanning the gap. Germline CDR1 and CDR2: PRHDT and FYEKMQ (reference sequence). The CDR3 is 15 amino acids. CDR3 coding DNA: TGTGCCAGCAGCTTAGGACCCCCGCAGGGAGAAAAACTGTTTTTT. Encoded protein: CASSLGPPQGEKLFF.

J is TRBJ2-1 and V is TRBV10-2; 13 nucleotides line up with TRBD2. V lost 3 bases, J lost 5 bases, and 7 bases stayed unmatched. Germline V gene data show CDR1 as WSHSY and CDR2 as SAAADI. This CDR3 contains 17 residues. CDR3 in DNA: TGCGCCAGCAGTGAAGGACTAGCGGGGGCCCAACACAATGAGCAGTTCTTC. This translates into CASSEGLAGAQHNEQFF.

The V call is TRBV18, the J call TRBJ2-5, with D unclear. CDR3 size: 13 residues. The V end was cut by 3 bases, the J end by 5 bases, with 10 bases between. Per germline, CDR1 KGHSH and CDR2 LQKENI. CDR3 coding DNA: TGTGCCAGCTCACCGAGCATCGAGGAGACCCAGTACTTC. Its translation is CASSPSIEETQYF.

The rearrangement joins TRBV5-4 to TRBJ2-5; D uncertain. Looked up from germline, CDR1 is SGHNT and CDR2 is YYREEE (reference sequence). The CDR3 loop spans 15 amino acids. V was cut by 0 bases and J by 1 base, with 10 bases left in between. CDR3 DNA sequence: TGTGCCAGCAGCTTGGCCGTGGGCGCCCAAGAGACCCAGTACTTC. The encoded protein is CASSLAVGAQETQYF.

This clone appeared a single time. Relative to the germline gene, one junction end is altered; a read error may explain this. The rearrangement joins TRBV7-7 to TRBJ2-7; TRBD2 agrees at 9 bases. This CDR3 contains 18 residues. Germline CDR1 is SSHAT and CDR2 is FNYEAQ (reference sequence). The CDR3: CASSLDLAGPRGPYEQYF. CDR3 DNA sequence: TGTGCTAGCAGCTTAGATCTAGCGGGGCCTAGGGGCCCCTACGAGCAGTACTTC. Full variable domain (remainder filled in from reference TRBV7-7 and TRBJ2-7): GAGVSQSPRYKVTKRGQDVTLRCDPISSHATLYWYQQALGQGPEFLTYFNYEAQPDKSGLPSDRFSAERPEGSISTLTIQRTEQRDSAMYRCASSLDLAGPRGPYEQYFGPGTRLTVT.

The chain carries TRBV11-2 and TRBJ1-2, with D maybe TRBD1 (5 bases). Looked up from germline, CDR1 is SGHAT and CDR2 is FQNNGV. The CDR3 sequence is 10 residues long. The V and J ends lost 5 bases and 7 bases respectively, with 5 bases between them. As DNA, the CDR3 is TGTGCCAGCAGCCAGGGTGGCTACACCTTC. The encoded protein is CASSQGGYTF. Using reference TRBV11-2 and TRBJ1-2 for the parts outside the CDR3, the full variable domain is EAGVAQSPRYKIIEKRQSVAFWCNPISGHATLYWYQQILGQGPKLLIQFQNNGVVDDSQLPKDRFSAERLKGVDSTLKIQPAKLEDSAVYLCASSQGGYTFGSGTRLTVV.